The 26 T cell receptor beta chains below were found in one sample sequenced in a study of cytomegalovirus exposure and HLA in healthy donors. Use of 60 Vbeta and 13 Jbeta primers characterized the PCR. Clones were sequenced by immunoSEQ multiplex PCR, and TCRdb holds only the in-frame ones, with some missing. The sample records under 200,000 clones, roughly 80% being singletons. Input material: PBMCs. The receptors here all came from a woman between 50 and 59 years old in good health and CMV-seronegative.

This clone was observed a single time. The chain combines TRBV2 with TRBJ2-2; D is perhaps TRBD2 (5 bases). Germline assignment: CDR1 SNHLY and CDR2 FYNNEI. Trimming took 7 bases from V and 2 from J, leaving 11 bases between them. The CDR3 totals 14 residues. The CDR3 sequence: CASIGVDNTGELFF. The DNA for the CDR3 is TGTGCCAGCATCGGGGTGGACAACACCGGGGAGCTGTTTTTT.

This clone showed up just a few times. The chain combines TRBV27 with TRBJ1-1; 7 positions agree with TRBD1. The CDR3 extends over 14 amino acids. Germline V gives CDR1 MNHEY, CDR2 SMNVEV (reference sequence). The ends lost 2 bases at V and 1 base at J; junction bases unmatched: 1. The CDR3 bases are TGTGCCAGCAGTTTAGGGACAGCGAACACTGAAGCTTTCTTT. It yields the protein CASSLGTANTEAFF.

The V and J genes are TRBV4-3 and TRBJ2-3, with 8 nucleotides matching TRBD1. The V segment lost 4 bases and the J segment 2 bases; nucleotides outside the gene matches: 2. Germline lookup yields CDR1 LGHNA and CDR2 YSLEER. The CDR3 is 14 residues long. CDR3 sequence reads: CASSRDRTTDTQYF. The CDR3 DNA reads TGCGCCAGCAGCCGGGACAGGACCACAGATACGCAGTATTTT.

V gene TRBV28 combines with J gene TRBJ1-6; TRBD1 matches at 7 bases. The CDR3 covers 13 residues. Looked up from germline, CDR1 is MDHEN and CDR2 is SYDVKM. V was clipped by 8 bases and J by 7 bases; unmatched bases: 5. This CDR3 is CASLGTANSPLHF. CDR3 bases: TGTGCCAGCCTAGGGACAGCCAATTCACCCCTCCACTTT.

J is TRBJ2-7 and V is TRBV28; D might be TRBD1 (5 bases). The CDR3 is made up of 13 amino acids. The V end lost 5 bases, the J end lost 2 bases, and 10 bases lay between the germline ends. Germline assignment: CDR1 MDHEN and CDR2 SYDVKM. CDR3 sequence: CASSETATYEQYF. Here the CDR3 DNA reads TGTGCCAGCAGTGAGACAGCTACCTACGAGCAGTACTTC.

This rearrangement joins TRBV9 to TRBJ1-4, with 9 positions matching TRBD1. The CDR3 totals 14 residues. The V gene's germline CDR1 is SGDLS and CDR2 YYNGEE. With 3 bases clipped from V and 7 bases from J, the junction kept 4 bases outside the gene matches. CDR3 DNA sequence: TGTGCCAGCAGCGCGGGACAGGGACGTGAAAAACTGTTTTTT. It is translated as CASSAGQGREKLFF.

The CDR3: CASSSSRTGETQYF. CDR3 DNA: TGTGCCAGCAGTTCCTCTCGGACGGGGGAGACCCAGTACTTC. The chain employs TRBV28 and TRBJ2-5, with D perhaps TRBD2 (5 bases). The CDR3 runs to 14 residues. Germline V gives CDR1 MDHEN, CDR2 SYDVKM. Trimming left V 4 bases short and J 5 bases short, with 14 bases between.

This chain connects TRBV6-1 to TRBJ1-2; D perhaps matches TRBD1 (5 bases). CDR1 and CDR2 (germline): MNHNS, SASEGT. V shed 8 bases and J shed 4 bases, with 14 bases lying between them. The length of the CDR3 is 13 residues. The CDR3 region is CASGGEFLYGYTF. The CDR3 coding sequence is TGTGCCAGCGGAGGGGAGTTCCTCTATGGCTACACCTTC.

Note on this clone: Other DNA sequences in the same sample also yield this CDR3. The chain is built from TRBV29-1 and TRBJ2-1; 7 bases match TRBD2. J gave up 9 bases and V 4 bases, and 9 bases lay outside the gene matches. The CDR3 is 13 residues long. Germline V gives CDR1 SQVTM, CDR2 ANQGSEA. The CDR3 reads CSVVVSWGGEQFF. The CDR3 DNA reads TGCAGCGTTGTTGTCAGCTGGGGGGGTGAGCAGTTCTTC.

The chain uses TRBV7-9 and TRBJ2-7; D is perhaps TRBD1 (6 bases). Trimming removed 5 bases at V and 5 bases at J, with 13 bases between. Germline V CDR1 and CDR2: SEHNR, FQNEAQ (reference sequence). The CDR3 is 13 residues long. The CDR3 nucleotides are TGTGCCAGCAGCATATATACAGGGAACGAGCAGTACTTC. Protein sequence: CASSIYTGNEQYF.

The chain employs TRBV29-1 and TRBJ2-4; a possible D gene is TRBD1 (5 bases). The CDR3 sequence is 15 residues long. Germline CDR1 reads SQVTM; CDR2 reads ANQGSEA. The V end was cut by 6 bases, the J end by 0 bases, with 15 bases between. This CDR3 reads CSVGMSRGAKNIQYF. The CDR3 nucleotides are TGCAGCGTGGGTATGTCTAGGGGAGCCAAAAACATTCAGTACTTC.

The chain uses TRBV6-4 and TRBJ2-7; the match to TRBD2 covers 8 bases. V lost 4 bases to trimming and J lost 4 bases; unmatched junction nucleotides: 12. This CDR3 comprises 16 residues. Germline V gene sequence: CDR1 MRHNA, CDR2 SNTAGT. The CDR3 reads CASSAPTSGLLYEQYF. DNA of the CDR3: TGTGCCAGCAGTGCCCCAACTAGCGGTTTATTGTACGAGCAGTACTTC.

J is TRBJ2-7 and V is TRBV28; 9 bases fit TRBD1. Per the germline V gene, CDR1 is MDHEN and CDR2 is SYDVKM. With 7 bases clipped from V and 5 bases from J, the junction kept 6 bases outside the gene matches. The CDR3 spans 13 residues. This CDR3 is CASMEGQGNEQYF. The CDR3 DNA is TGTGCCAGCATGGAGGGACAGGGAAACGAGCAGTACTTC.

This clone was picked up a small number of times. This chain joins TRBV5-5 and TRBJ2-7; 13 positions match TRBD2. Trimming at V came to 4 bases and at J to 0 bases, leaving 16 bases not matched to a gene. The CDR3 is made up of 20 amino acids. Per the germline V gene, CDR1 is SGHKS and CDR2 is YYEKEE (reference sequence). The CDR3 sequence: CASSHSRRLAGGHSSYEQYF. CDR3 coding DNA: TGTGCCAGCAGCCATAGTCGTCGACTAGCGGGAGGCCACAGCTCCTACGAGCAGTACTTC.

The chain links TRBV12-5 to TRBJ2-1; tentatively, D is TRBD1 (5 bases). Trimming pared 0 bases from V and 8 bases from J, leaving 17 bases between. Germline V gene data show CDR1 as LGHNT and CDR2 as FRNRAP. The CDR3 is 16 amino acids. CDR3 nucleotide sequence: TGTGCTAGTGGTTTGGTACTGGGGCCAGGGTTCTATGAGCAGTTCTTC. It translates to CASGLVLGPGFYEQFF.

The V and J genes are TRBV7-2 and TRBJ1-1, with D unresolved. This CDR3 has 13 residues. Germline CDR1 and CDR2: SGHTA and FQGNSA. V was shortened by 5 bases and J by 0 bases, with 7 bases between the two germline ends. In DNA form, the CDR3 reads TGTGCCAGCAGCCCTAGGATGAACACTGAAGCTTTCTTT. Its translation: CASSPRMNTEAFF.

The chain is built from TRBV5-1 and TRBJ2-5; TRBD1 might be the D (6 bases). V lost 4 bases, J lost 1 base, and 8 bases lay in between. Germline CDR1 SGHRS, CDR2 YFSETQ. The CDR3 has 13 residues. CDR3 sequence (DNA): TGCGCCAGCAGCCAGGACAGCCAAGAGACCCAGTACTTC. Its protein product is CASSQDSQETQYF.

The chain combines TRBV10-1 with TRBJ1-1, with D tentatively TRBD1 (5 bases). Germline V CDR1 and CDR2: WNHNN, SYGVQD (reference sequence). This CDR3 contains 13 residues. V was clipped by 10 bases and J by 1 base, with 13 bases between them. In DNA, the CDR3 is TGCGCCAACCCGACAGATTCGAACACTGAAGCTTTCTTT. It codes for CANPTDSNTEAFF.

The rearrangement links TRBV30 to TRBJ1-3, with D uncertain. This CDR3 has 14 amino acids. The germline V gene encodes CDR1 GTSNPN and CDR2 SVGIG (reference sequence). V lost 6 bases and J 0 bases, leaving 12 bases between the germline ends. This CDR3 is CACSQAYSGNTIYF. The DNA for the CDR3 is TGTGCCTGCTCCCAGGCCTACTCTGGAAACACCATATATTTT.

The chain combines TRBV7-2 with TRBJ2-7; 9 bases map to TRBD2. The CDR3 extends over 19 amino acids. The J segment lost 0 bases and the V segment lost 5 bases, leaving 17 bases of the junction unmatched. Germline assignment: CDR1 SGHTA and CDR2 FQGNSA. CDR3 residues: CASSTRRRASGDISYEQYF. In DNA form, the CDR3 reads TGTGCCAGCAGCACCCGCCGCCGGGCTAGCGGGGATATCTCCTACGAGCAGTACTTC.

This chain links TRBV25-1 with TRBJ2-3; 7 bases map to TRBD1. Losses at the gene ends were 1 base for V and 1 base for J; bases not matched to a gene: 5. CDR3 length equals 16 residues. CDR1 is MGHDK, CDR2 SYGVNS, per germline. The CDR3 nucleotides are TGTGCCAGCAGTGAATGGGGTGGGACAGGCACAGATACGCAGTATTTT. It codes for CASSEWGGTGTDTQYF.

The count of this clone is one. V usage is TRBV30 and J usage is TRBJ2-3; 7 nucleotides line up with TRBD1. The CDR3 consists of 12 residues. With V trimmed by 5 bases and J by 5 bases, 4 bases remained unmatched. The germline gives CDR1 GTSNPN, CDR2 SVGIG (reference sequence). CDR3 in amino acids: CAWDRAKDTQYF. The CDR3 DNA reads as TGTGCCTGGGACAGGGCCAAAGATACGCAGTATTTT.

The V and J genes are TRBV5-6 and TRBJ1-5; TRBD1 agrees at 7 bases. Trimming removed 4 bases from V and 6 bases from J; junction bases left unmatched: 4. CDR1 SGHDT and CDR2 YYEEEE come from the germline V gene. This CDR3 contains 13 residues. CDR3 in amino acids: CASSRDRVQPQHF. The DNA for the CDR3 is TGTGCCAGCAGCCGAGACAGGGTTCAGCCCCAGCATTTT.

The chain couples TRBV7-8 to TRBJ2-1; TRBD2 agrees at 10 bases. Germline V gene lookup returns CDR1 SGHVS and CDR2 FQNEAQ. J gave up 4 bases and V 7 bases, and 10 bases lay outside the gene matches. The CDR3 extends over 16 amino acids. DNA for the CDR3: TGTGCCAGCACCGCCATCGGGACTAGCGAGTACAATGAGCAGTTCTTC. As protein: CASTAIGTSEYNEQFF.

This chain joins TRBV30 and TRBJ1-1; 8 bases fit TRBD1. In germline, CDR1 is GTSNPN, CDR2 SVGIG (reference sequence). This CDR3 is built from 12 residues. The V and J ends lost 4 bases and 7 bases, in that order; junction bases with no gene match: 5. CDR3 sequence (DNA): TGTGCCTGGAATCGACAGGGGATTGAAGCTTTCTTT. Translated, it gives CAWNRQGIEAFF.

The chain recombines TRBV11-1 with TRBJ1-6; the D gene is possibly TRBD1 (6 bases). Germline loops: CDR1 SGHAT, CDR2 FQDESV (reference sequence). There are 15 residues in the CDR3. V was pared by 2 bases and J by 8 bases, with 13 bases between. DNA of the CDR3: TGTGCCAGCAGCTTAAATCCACAGGGCGATTCACCCCTCCACTTT. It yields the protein CASSLNPQGDSPLHF.